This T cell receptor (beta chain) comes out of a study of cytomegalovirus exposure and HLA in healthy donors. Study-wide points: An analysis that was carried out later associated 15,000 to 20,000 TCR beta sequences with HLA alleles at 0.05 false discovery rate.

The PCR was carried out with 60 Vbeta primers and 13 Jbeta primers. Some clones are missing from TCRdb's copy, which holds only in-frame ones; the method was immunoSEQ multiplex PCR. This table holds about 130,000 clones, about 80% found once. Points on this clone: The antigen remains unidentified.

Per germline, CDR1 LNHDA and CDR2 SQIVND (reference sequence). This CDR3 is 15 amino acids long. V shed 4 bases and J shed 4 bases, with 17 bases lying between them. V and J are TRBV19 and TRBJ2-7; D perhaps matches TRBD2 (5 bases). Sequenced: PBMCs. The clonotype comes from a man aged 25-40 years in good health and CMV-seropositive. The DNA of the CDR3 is TGTGCCAGTAGTACCCTGCCTGGAGGCCGGTACGAGCAGTACTTC. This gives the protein CASSTLPGGRYEQYF.